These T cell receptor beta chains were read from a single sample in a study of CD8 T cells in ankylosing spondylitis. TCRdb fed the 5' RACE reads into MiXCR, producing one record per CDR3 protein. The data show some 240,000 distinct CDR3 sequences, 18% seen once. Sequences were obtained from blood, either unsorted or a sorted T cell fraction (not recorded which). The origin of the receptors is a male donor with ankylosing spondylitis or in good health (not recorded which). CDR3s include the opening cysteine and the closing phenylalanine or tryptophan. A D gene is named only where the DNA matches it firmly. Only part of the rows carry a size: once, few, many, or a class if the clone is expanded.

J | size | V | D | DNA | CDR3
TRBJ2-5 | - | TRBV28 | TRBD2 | TGTGCCAGCACCTCCTGGGGGACTAGCGGTCAAGAGACCCAGTACTTC | CASTSWGTSGQETQYF
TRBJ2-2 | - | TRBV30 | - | - | CACPSSGRTPGSCFF
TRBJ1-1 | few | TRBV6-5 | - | TGTGCCAGCAGTTACTCGAGGGACCTCCAGAACGCTGAAGCTTTCTTT | CASSYSRDLQNAEAFF
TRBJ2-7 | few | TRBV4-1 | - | TGCGCCAGCAGCCGGCTAGCCGACGTATACGAGCAGTACTTC | CASSRLADVYEQYF
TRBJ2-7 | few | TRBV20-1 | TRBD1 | TGCAGTGCTAGGGGGACAGGGGAGTGGGAGCAGTACTTC | CSARGTGEWEQYF
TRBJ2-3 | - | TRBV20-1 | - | TGCAGTGCTAGAGGACTGTCTAGCACAGATACGCAGTATTTT | CSARGLSSTDTQYF
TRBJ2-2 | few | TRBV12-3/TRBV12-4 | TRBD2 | TGTGCCAGCAGTACCACTAGCGGGAGGCCCCGCACCGGGGAGCTGTTTTTT | CASSTTSGRPRTGELFF
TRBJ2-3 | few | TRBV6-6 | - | TGTGCAGGTGGGCCAGCGCCAGATACGCAGTATTTT | CAGGPAPDTQYF
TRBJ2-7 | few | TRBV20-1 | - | TGCAGTGCTAGAGAGCAGGGGCCGCATTACGAGCAGTACTTC | CSAREQGPHYEQYF
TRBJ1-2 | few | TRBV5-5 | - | TGTGCCAGCAGCTTCTCCCCGGGGGAAGACTATGGCTACACCTTC | CASSFSPGEDYGYTF
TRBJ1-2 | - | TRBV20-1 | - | TGCAGTGCTAGAGATCCGGGATACCATAACTATGGCTACACCTTC | CSARDPGYHNYGYTF
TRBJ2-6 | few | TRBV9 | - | TGTGCCAGCAGCGGGATGACAGGTCTCTCTGGGGCCAACGTCCTGACTTTC | CASSGMTGLSGANVLTF
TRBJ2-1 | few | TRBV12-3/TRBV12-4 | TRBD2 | TGTGCCAGCAGCGCCCCTTTGGGGGGAGGGCCCCGGAATGAGCAGTTCTTC | CASSAPLGGGPRNEQFF
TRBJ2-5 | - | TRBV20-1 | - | TGCAGTGCCCAACGGCTCCAAGAGACCCAGTACTTC | CSAQRLQETQYF
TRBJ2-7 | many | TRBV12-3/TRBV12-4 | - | TGTGCCAGCAGTCCCGAGTCAGGAGAGCAGTACTTC | CASSPESGEQYF
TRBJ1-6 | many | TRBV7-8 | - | TGTGCCAGCAGCTCAGATGTGAATTCACCCCTCCACTTT | CASSSDVNSPLHF
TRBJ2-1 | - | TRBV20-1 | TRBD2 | TGCAGTGCTACTCCCTTCGGCGCGGGGGATGAGCAGTTCTTC | CSATPFGAGDEQFF